These 3 T cell receptor beta chains originate from one sample sequenced in a study of regulatory T cells in long-lasting Graves disease. Time point specified: persistent/refractory GD, antithyroid drugs over 5 years with positive TRAb. PBMCs provided the RNA from which the TCR library was made. The authors built TCR beta libraries using iRepertoire HTBI primers and Arm-PCR of CDR3 regions. TCRdb independently ran MiXCR on the multiplex PCR reads; one entry per CDR3 protein. Among about 290,000 distinct CDR3 sequences listed, 22% were seen once. The source material was peripheral blood mononuclear cells (PBMCs), sampled when the disease was refractory, from a patient treated with antithyroid drugs. Receptor source: a female donor with Graves disease.

The table lists this clonotype with many counts. V and J are TRBV15 and TRBJ2-5; 14 bases map to TRBD2. After removal of 0 bases from V and 0 bases from J, the junction contained 6 bases not matched to a gene. This CDR3 is 19 amino acids long. Per germline, CDR1 LNHNV and CDR2 YYDKDF (reference sequence). The CDR3 nucleotides read TGTGCCACCAGCAGAGATTCCAGGACTAGCGGGAGGCACCAAGAGACCCAGTACTTC. This sequence encodes CATSRDSRTSGRHQETQYF.

This clonotype was counted ten times or more. V gene TRBV3-1 combines with J gene TRBJ2-5; 7 bases fit TRBD2. The CDR3 loop spans 16 amino acids. Germline CDR1 reads LGHDT; CDR2 reads YNNKEL (reference sequence). With V trimmed by 1 base and J by 5 bases, 10 bases remained unmatched. CDR3 sequence: CASSQGGTGGLETQYF. CDR3 in DNA: TGTGCCAGCAGCCAAGGGGGGACGGGAGGTTTGGAGACCCAGTACTTC.

The table lists this clonotype with a few counts. V is TRBV5-5 and J is TRBJ2-6; D gene unclear. Per germline, CDR1 SGHKS and CDR2 YYEKEE (reference sequence). V was shortened by 0 bases and J by 0 bases, with 4 bases between the two germline ends. This CDR3 spans 15 amino acids. CDR3: CASSLAASGANVLTF. Here the CDR3 DNA reads TGTGCCAGCAGCTTGGCGGCCTCTGGGGCCAACGTCCTGACTTTC.